Presented here are 24 T cell receptor beta chains from one specimen sequenced in a study of blood T cell repertoires in COVID-19. Data came from immunoSEQ multiplex PCR; TCRdb stores just in-frame clones and leaves some out. Of 240,000 or so clones in the sample, roughly 85% are singletons; the top ten hold less than 3.5%. The specimen was peripheral blood. Receptors were obtained from a woman aged 18-29 years with acute or convalescent COVID-19.

This sequence joins TRBV6-5 and TRBJ2-5; 7 bases line up with TRBD2. V lost 7 bases to trimming and J lost 5 bases; unmatched junction nucleotides: 13. The CDR3 is made up of 15 amino acids. The germline V gene has CDR1 MNHEY and CDR2 SVGAGI. DNA for the CDR3: TGTGCCAGCAACATCGCCGACGGCGGGGGTGAGACCCAGTACTTC. Amino acids: CASNIADGGGETQYF.

This clone was picked up a small number of times. This chain uses TRBV5-3 with TRBJ1-5, with a tentative D call TRBD1 (5 bases). TRBV5-3 is placed among ORFs of uncertain function. V shed 0 bases and J shed 1 base, with 8 bases lying between them. The CDR3 contains 15 residues. The CDR3, as DNA: TGTGCCAGAAGCTTGGGGACACCGAGCAATCAGCCCCAGCATTTT. Protein: CARSLGTPSNQPQHF.

This chain links TRBV27 with TRBJ1-2; 8 nucleotides align to TRBD1. V trimming: 4 bases; J trimming: 8 bases; junction bases outside the gene matches: 6. The CDR3 consists of 13 residues. Germline values: CDR1 MNHEY, CDR2 SMNVEV (reference sequence). The CDR3 DNA reads as TGTGCCAGCAGTTGGCGACAGGGGATCGGCTACACCTTC. Translated, it gives CASSWRQGIGYTF.

The chain employs TRBV4-3 and TRBJ2-2, with 7 bases matching TRBD2. With V trimmed by 0 bases and J by 7 bases, 8 bases remained unmatched. Looked up from germline, CDR1 is LGHNA and CDR2 is YSLEER. CDR3 length equals 16 residues. The CDR3 DNA is TGCGCCAGCAGCCAAGATCCGGGCGGGAGTGTCGGGGAGCTGTTTTTT. Translating gives CASSQDPGGSVGELFF.

The gene calls are TRBV24-1 and TRBJ2-2; TRBD1 matches 8 bases. In germline, CDR1 is KGHDR, CDR2 SFDVKD. V trimming: 8 bases; J trimming: 4 bases; junction bases outside the gene matches: 5. This CDR3 region has 14 residues. The CDR3 protein is CATTGQVGTGELFF. CDR3 nucleotides: TGTGCCACCACGGGACAGGTCGGCACCGGGGAGCTGTTTTTT.

The chain recombines TRBV9 with TRBJ1-2, with D possibly TRBD1 on 5 matching bases. V lost 2 bases to trimming and J lost 4 bases, with 12 bases between them. The CDR3 consists of 14 residues. Germline-derived CDR1 and CDR2 are SGDLS and YYNGEE. CDR3 loop: CASSVDQTVYGYTF. The CDR3 DNA is TGTGCCAGCAGCGTCGATCAGACAGTCTATGGCTACACCTTC.

This clone was counted a few times. V gene TRBV7-2 combines with J gene TRBJ2-7; 7 bases are a match to TRBD1. The germline V gene has CDR1 SGHTA and CDR2 FQGNSA. The CDR3 consists of 13 residues. J gave up 9 bases and V 5 bases, and 10 bases lay outside the gene matches. This CDR3 is CASSPGQVLGQYF. The CDR3 DNA reads TGTGCCAGCAGCCCTGGACAGGTCCTGGGGCAGTACTTC.

The chain recombines TRBV15 with TRBJ2-7; D unclear. Germline CDR1 is LNHNV and CDR2 is YYDKDF (reference sequence). The CDR3 runs to 13 residues. V lost 0 bases, J lost 5 bases, and 8 bases lay in between. CDR3 sequence (DNA): TGTGCCACCAGCAGAGATCCCCCCGACGAGCAGTACTTC. This translates into CATSRDPPDEQYF.

The V call is TRBV6-5, the J call TRBJ2-1; 9 nucleotides agree with TRBD2. V gave up 2 bases and J gave up 10 bases; unmatched junction bases: 9. The CDR3 totals 15 residues. From germline, CDR1 is MNHEY and CDR2 SVGAGI. The CDR3 coding sequence is TGTGCCAGCAGTTACGTTGCGGGAGGGCCTCCGGAGCAGTTCTTC. Translation gives CASSYVAGGPPEQFF.

J is TRBJ1-2 and V is TRBV6-6, with 12 bases identical to TRBD1. V lost 5 bases and J lost 7; bases outside the gene matches: 8. This CDR3 comprises 15 residues. Germline V gene data show CDR1 as MNHNY and CDR2 as SVGAGI (reference sequence). The CDR3 DNA is TGTGCCAGCAGTCAGGGACAGGGGGCGCCTTCTGGCTACACCTTC. Its translation: CASSQGQGAPSGYTF.

This clone has just one count. The chain carries TRBV12-3 or TRBV12-4 and TRBJ1-1; D perhaps matches TRBD1 (6 bases). The CDR3 is 12 residues long. The V and J ends lost 7 bases and 8 bases respectively, with 14 bases between them. The CDR3 spells CASTTGIWEAFF. Here the CDR3 DNA reads TGTGCCAGCACCACAGGGATATGGGAAGCTTTCTTT.

The gene calls are TRBV19 and TRBJ1-1; no definite D call. Germline V CDR1 and CDR2: LNHDA, SQIVND (reference sequence). The V gene lost 7 bases and the J gene lost 2 bases, with 17 bases spanning the gap. The CDR3 has 15 residues. Here the CDR3 DNA reads TGTGCCAGTACCCCGAATCGCGGGCCTAACACTGAAGCTTTCTTT. The encoded protein is CASTPNRGPNTEAFF.

The chain links TRBV19 to TRBJ1-6; TRBD1 agrees at 8 bases. The CDR3 loop spans 13 amino acids. The V and J ends lost 5 bases and 15 bases, in that order; junction bases with no gene match: 9. Germline V gives CDR1 LNHDA, CDR2 SQIVND (reference sequence). CDR3: CASSLQQGVHLHF. The CDR3 DNA is TGTGCCAGTAGTCTCCAACAGGGGGTCCACCTCCACTTT. Combining the CDR3 with reference TRBV19 and TRBJ1-6 gives the whole variable domain DGGITQSPKYLFRKEGQNVTLSCEQNLNHDAMYWYRQDPGQGLRLIYYSQIVNDFQKGDIAEGYSVSREKKESFPLTVTSAQKNPTAFYLCASSLQQGVHLHFGNGTRLTVT.

The chain carries TRBV12-3 or TRBV12-4 and TRBJ2-7; D gene uncertain. CDR3 length equals 13 residues. V was cut by 7 bases and J by 4 bases, with 14 bases left in between. The CDR3 here is CASTPPLTYEQYF. CDR3 nucleotide sequence: TGTGCCAGCACCCCCCCGCTTACTTACGAGCAGTACTTC.

This clone has a handful of counts. The chain employs TRBV30 and TRBJ2-3; maybe TRBD1 (6 bases). The CDR3 is 14 residues long. V was shortened by 3 bases and J by 1 base, with 11 bases between the two germline ends. CDR1 is GTSNPN and CDR2 is SVGIG in the germline V gene (reference sequence). CDR3 in DNA: TGTGCCTGGAGCGGCAGGGGTCGCACAGATACGCAGTATTTT. Its translation: CAWSGRGRTDTQYF. Drawing the rest from reference TRBV30 and TRBJ2-3, the complete variable domain is SQTIHQWPATLVQPVGSPLSLECTVEGTSNPNLYWYRQAAGRGLQLLFYSVGIGQISSEVPQNLSASRPQDRQFILSSKKLLLSDSGFYLCAWSGRGRTDTQYFGPGTRLTVL.

The chain employs TRBV7-8 and TRBJ2-5; 15 nucleotides match TRBD2. Germline lookup yields CDR1 SGHVS and CDR2 FQNEAQ. Germline trimming cut 4 bases from V and 5 bases from J; bases unmatched to any gene: 8. The CDR3 length is 17 residues. The CDR3 region has the DNA TGTGCCAGCAGCTCTCCGGGACTAGCGGGAGGAGGCGAGACCCAGTACTTC. As protein: CASSSPGLAGGGETQYF.

This chain joins TRBV27 and TRBJ2-7; 8 bases map to TRBD2. The CDR3 is made up of 15 amino acids. V was pared by 6 bases and J by 4 bases, with 11 bases of the junction left unmatched. Germline loops: CDR1 MNHEY, CDR2 SMNVEV (reference sequence). The CDR3 DNA sequence: TGTGCCAGCAGGGGCAGGGGACTAGGCATGTACGAGCAGTACTTC. Its translation: CASRGRGLGMYEQYF.

V gene TRBV3-1 (or the pseudogene TRBV3-2) combines with J gene TRBJ1-1; the D is unclear. Deletions cut 0 bases from V and 5 bases from J, with 10 bases between. The germline CDR1 and CDR2 sequences are LGHDT and YNNKEL (reference sequence). The length of the CDR3 is 14 residues. The CDR3 region has the DNA TGTGCCAGCAGCCAAGAGCCCCGAGGGACTGAAGCTTTCTTT. Protein: CASSQEPRGTEAFF.

The V call is TRBV6-5, the J call TRBJ1-3, with D uncertain. Germline CDR1 MNHEY, CDR2 SVGAGI. CDR3 size: 16 residues. The V end was cut by 2 bases, the J end by 0 bases, with 11 bases between. The DNA for the CDR3 is TGTGCCAGCAGTTACCACCACCTAAACTCTGGAAACACCATATATTTT. Translation: CASSYHHLNSGNTIYF.

V is TRBV23-1 and J is TRBJ2-2; 14 nucleotides line up with TRBD2. TRBV23-1 falls under the ORF class, with uncertain function. CDR3 length equals 23 residues. Unmatched junction bases numbered 19, after V lost 0 bases and J lost 4 bases. DNA for the CDR3: TGCGCCAGCAGTCAATCGCCGGGACTCCTGACTAGCGGGAGGGCCTTGGGCACCGGGGAGCTGTTTTTT. Translated, it gives CASSQSPGLLTSGRALGTGELFF.

The V call is TRBV5-1, the J call TRBJ1-1; 8 bases are a match to TRBD1. The V gene's germline CDR1 is SGHRS and CDR2 YFSETQ. This CDR3 is 13 amino acids long. V lost 4 bases, J lost 3 bases, and 2 bases stayed unmatched. The CDR3 is CASSKTGDTEAFF. For the CDR3, the DNA is TGCGCCAGCAGCAAGACAGGGGACACTGAAGCTTTCTTT.

The chain joins TRBV6-2 or TRBV6-3 to TRBJ2-3; TRBD2 matches at 11 bases. V shed 2 bases and J 4 bases; nucleotides not matched to a gene: 2. CDR3 size: 15 residues. Looked up from germline, CDR1 is MNHEY and CDR2 is SVGEGT. CDR3 DNA sequence: TGTGCCAGCAGTTACACTAGCGGGAGAGCAGATACGCAGTATTTT. Its protein product is CASSYTSGRADTQYF.

The chain uses TRBV9 and TRBJ2-1, with 8 positions matching TRBD2. V shed 1 base, J shed 9 bases, and the junction held 9 bases outside the gene matches. This CDR3 comprises 15 residues. Germline V gives CDR1 SGDLS, CDR2 YYNGEE. In DNA form, the CDR3 reads TGTGCCAGCAGCGTAAATAGTCTAGCGGGCAGTGAGCAGTTCTTC. Translating gives CASSVNSLAGSEQFF.

The chain employs TRBV25-1 and TRBJ2-1; D gene uncertain. Germline CDR1 MGHDK, CDR2 SYGVNS. This CDR3 contains 12 residues. Trimming left V 3 bases short and J 8 bases short, with 8 bases between. CDR3 loop: CASSDPSDEQFF. The CDR3 nucleotides are TGTGCCAGCAGTGACCCGTCGGATGAGCAGTTCTTC.